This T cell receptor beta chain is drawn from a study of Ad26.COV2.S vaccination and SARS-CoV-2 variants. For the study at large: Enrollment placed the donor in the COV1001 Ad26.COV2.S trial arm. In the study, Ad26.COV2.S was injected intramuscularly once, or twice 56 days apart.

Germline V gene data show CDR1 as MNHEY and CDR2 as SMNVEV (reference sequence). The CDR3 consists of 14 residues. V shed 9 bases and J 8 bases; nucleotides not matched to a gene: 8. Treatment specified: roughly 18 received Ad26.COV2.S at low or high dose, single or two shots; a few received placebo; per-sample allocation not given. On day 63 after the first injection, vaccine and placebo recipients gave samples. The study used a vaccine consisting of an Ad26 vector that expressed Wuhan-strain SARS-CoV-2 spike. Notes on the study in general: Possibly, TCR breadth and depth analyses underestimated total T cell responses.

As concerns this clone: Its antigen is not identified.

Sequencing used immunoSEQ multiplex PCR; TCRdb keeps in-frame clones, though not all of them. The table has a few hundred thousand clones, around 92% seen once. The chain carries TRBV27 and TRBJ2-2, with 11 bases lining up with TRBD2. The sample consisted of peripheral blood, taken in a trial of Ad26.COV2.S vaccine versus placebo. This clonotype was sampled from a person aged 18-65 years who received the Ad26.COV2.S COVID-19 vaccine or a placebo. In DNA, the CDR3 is TGTGCCAGTCGCGTAGCGGGGGGGATTGGGGAGCTGTTTTTT. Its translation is CASRVAGGIGELFF.